The 8 T cell receptor beta chains listed next were all sequenced from one sample in a study of CD8+ T cells in alopecia areata. RNA extraction was followed by reverse transcription into cDNA, which acted as the sequencing template. Profiled with immunoSEQ multiplex PCR; TCRdb holds only in-frame clones, not every one. The table has about 180,000 clones, almost 65% seen once; the top ten hold approximately 1.7%. The input for sequencing was CD4+ T cells sorted from blood, taken at week 0. The source of these receptors is a human donor with alopecia areata.

This clone was detected only a few times. CDR3 protein: CASSSTSGEWETQYF. CDR3 bases: TGTGCCAGCAGCTCGACTAGCGGGGAATGGGAGACCCAGTACTTC. The chain joins TRBV7-6 to TRBJ2-5, with 11 bases aligning to TRBD2. CDR3 length: 15 residues. The germline gives CDR1 SGHVS, CDR2 FNYEAQ. Trimming removed 4 bases from V and 5 bases from J; junction bases left unmatched: 6.

This clone turned up a few times. The chain has TRBV7-9 and TRBJ1-5; tentative D call: TRBD1 (5 bases). The germline V gene encodes CDR1 SEHNR and CDR2 FQNEAQ (reference sequence). V dropped 4 bases and J dropped 4 bases, with 17 bases sitting between them. CDR3 length: 16 residues. Written as DNA, the CDR3 is TGTGCCAGCAGCTCGTCAACGGGGGTGAAGAATCAGCCCCAGCATTTT. Translation: CASSSSTGVKNQPQHF.

The V gene is TRBV11-2, the J gene TRBJ2-3; possible D gene TRBD2, 6 bases. CDR3 length: 13 amino acids. Germline V gives CDR1 SGHAT, CDR2 FQNNGV. V was trimmed by 5 bases and J by 4 bases, leaving 10 bases between them. Here the CDR3 reads CASSETRADTQYF. The CDR3 DNA is TGTGCCAGCAGCGAGACTAGGGCAGATACGCAGTATTTT.

The V and J genes are TRBV19 and TRBJ1-5; D is undetermined. Per germline, CDR1 LNHDA and CDR2 SQIVND (reference sequence). V dropped 4 bases and J dropped 0 bases, with 7 bases sitting between them. CDR3 length: 14 residues. CDR3 in DNA: TGTGCCAGTAGTAATGTGGATAGCAATCAGCCCCAGCATTTT. Translation gives CASSNVDSNQPQHF.

The rearrangement uses TRBV7-6 and TRBJ2-3; 9 nucleotides line up with TRBD2. Germline trimming cut 1 base from V and 6 bases from J; bases unmatched to any gene: 5. The germline gives CDR1 SGHVS, CDR2 FNYEAQ. The CDR3 is made up of 15 amino acids. This chain's CDR3 is CASSLGGGAWDTQYF. In DNA, the CDR3 is TGTGCCAGCAGCTTAGGCGGGGGGGCCTGGGATACGCAGTATTTT.

The chain employs TRBV12-5 and TRBJ1-1; no reliable D call. CDR3 length: 14 amino acids. Germline CDR1 LGHNT, CDR2 FRNRAP. Trimming took off 2 bases at V and 2 bases at J, with 9 bases between the two ends. In DNA form, the CDR3 reads TGTGCTAGTGGTTTGTATGGAAGTAACACTGAAGCTTTCTTT. Amino acid sequence: CASGLYGSNTEAFF. The full variable domain, its missing parts supplied by reference TRBV12-5 and TRBJ1-1, is DARVTQTPRHKVTEMGQEVTMRCQPILGHNTVFWYRQTMMQGLELLAYFRNRAPLDDSGMPKDRFSAEMPDATLATLKIQPSEPRDSAVYFCASGLYGSNTEAFFGQGTRLTVV.

Remarks on this clone: Additional DNA sequences in this sample encode the identical CDR3. CDR3 amino acids: CAWSGGNTEAFF. CDR3 bases: TGTGCCTGGAGTGGGGGTAACACTGAAGCTTTCTTT. The chain carries TRBV30 and TRBJ1-1; D remains unclear. The CDR3 covers 12 residues. The germline V gene encodes CDR1 GTSNPN and CDR2 SVGIG (reference sequence). V gave up 1 base and J gave up 2 bases, with 5 bases separating them.

The V gene is TRBV29-1, the J gene TRBJ2-1, with TRBD1 identical over 12 bases. Germline CDR1 reads SQVTM; CDR2 reads ANQGSEA. With 5 bases clipped from V and 8 bases from J, the junction kept 10 bases outside the gene matches. This CDR3 comprises 15 residues. This CDR3 is CSVRDRGPVVDEQFF. In DNA form, the CDR3 reads TGCAGCGTTCGGGACAGGGGGCCGGTAGTGGATGAGCAGTTCTTC.